These 17 T cell receptor beta chains came from one sample sequenced in a study of blood T cell repertoires in COVID-19. This table comes from immunoSEQ multiplex PCR, and its TCRdb copy is limited to in-frame clones, with some not included. The sample has about 23,000 clones; 70% to 90% are singletons. Input material: peripheral blood. The receptors were sampled from a woman older than 75 with acute or convalescent COVID-19.

V usage is TRBV7-2 and J usage is TRBJ1-2; unclear D gene. Trimming pared 4 bases from V and 2 bases from J, leaving 8 bases between. The germline CDR1 and CDR2 sequences are SGHTA and FQGNSA. CDR3 size: 13 residues. CDR3 bases: TGTGCCAGCAGCTCTCAGATAAACTATGGCTACACCTTC. Translating it yields CASSSQINYGYTF.

The CDR3 DNA follows: TGTGCCAGCAGTTTAGTCAGGGGCCAGCCCCAGCATTTT. Translation gives CASSLVRGQPQHF. This chain links TRBV27 with TRBJ1-5; D perhaps matches TRBD1 (6 bases). Germline V CDR1 and CDR2: MNHEY, SMNVEV (reference sequence). This CDR3 is built from 13 residues. V was shortened by 2 bases and J by 7 bases, with 9 bases between the two germline ends.

V is TRBV7-2 and J is TRBJ2-1; 12 nucleotides agree with TRBD2. Germline CDR1 and CDR2: SGHTA and FQGNSA. This CDR3 comprises 15 residues. Trimming cost V 4 bases and J 10 bases; bases outside gene matches: 8. This CDR3 is CASSSDSGTSGEQFF. The CDR3 DNA reads as TGTGCCAGCAGCTCCGACTCCGGGACTAGCGGGGAGCAGTTCTTC.

The rearrangement joins TRBV12-3 or TRBV12-4 to TRBJ1-1; D is unresolved. V shed 6 bases and J shed 4 bases, with 12 bases lying between them. This CDR3 region has 13 residues. DNA of the CDR3: TGTGCCAGCAGGTACGTGGTCGGCACTGAAGCTTTCTTT. The encoded protein is CASRYVVGTEAFF.

The chain combines TRBV10-2 with TRBJ1-1; D not resolved. Trimming took 2 bases from V and 3 from J, leaving 4 bases between them. Germline V gene sequence: CDR1 WSHSY, CDR2 SAAADI. The CDR3 is made up of 12 amino acids. In DNA form, the CDR3 reads TGCGCCAGCAGTGAGGAGTACACTGAAGCTTTCTTT. Translated: CASSEEYTEAFF.

J is TRBJ1-2 and V is TRBV11-2; TRBD1 aligns across 7 bases. This CDR3 has 17 residues. Germline V gives CDR1 SGHAT, CDR2 FQNNGV. The V segment lost 4 bases and the J segment 6 bases; nucleotides outside the gene matches: 17. CDR3 in DNA: TGTGCCAGCAGCTACCGCAGGGGGGCTTCATCTGATAATGGCTACACCTTC. It specifies CASSYRRGASSDNGYTF. The whole variable domain, remainder taken from reference TRBV11-2 and TRBJ1-2, is EAGVAQSPRYKIIEKRQSVAFWCNPISGHATLYWYQQILGQGPKLLIQFQNNGVVDDSQLPKDRFSAERLKGVDSTLKIQPAKLEDSAVYLCASSYRRGASSDNGYTFGSGTRLTVV.

The rearrangement uses TRBV21-1 and TRBJ1-5; the table's D call of TRBD1 was not tested on the DNA. TRBV21-1 is flagged as a pseudogene. The CDR3 runs to 16 residues. The CDR3 sequence is CASSPEGTGHNQPQHF. DNA of the CDR3: TGTGCCAGCAGCCCAGAAGGGACAGGACACAATCAGCCCCAGCATTTT.

This clone is termed large. The sample contains more than one DNA sequence encoding this CDR3. V is TRBV2 and J is TRBJ2-7; 7 nucleotides line up with TRBD1. CDR1 is SNHLY and CDR2 is FYNNEI in the germline V gene. V lost 6 bases, J lost 3 bases, and 8 bases stayed unmatched. The CDR3 has 14 amino acids. CDR3 residues: CASSAGTEVYEQYF. CDR3 bases: TGTGCCAGCAGCGCCGGGACAGAAGTCTACGAGCAGTACTTC.

This chain links TRBV9 with TRBJ2-3; 9 positions agree with TRBD2. V was clipped by 4 bases and J by 3 bases; unmatched bases: 9. CDR3 size: 16 residues. Germline values: CDR1 SGDLS, CDR2 YYNGEE. The CDR3: CASSPGSGRVTDTQYF. For the CDR3, the DNA is TGTGCCAGCAGCCCCGGTAGCGGGAGAGTGACAGATACGCAGTATTTT. The entire variable domain, with the rest obtained from reference TRBV9 and TRBJ2-3, is as follows: DSGVTQTPKHLITATGQRVTLRCSPRSGDLSVYWYQQSLDQGLQFLIQYYNGEERAKGNILERFSAQQFPDLHSELNLSSLELGDSALYFCASSPGSGRVTDTQYFGPGTRLTVL.

This clone has a handful of counts. V is TRBV7-9 and J is TRBJ1-1; TRBD1 matches 9 bases. V lost 1 base, J lost 9 bases, and 6 bases stayed unmatched. Germline V gives CDR1 SEHNR, CDR2 FQNEAQ (reference sequence). The CDR3 has 14 residues. This chain's CDR3 is CASSLGRDRVKAFF. For the CDR3, the DNA is TGTGCCAGCAGCTTAGGTCGGGACAGGGTGAAAGCTTTCTTT.

The chain couples TRBV9 to TRBJ2-2; TRBD2 matches at 8 bases. Germline trimming cut 0 bases from V and 7 bases from J; bases unmatched to any gene: 5. The CDR3 totals 15 residues. The germline V gene has CDR1 SGDLS and CDR2 YYNGEE. The CDR3 loop reads CASSVVSGAGGELFF. The CDR3 DNA reads as TGTGCCAGCAGCGTAGTTAGCGGGGCCGGCGGGGAGCTGTTTTTT.

The chain recombines TRBV4-1 with TRBJ2-3; 8 bases line up with TRBD2. Trimming at V came to 4 bases and at J to 1 base, leaving 7 bases not matched to a gene. The germline CDR1 and CDR2 sequences are MGHRA and YSYEKL. The CDR3 runs 16 residues. The CDR3 sequence: CASSRYLAGGTDTQYF. CDR3 DNA: TGCGCCAGCAGCCGCTACCTAGCGGGCGGCACAGATACGCAGTATTTT.

V usage is TRBV7-2 and J usage is TRBJ2-7; 9 nucleotides agree with TRBD2. CDR3 length equals 15 residues. Germline lookup yields CDR1 SGHTA and CDR2 FQGNSA. V gave up 1 base and J gave up 2 bases; unmatched junction bases: 3. The CDR3 reads CASSLGAGGPYEQYF. In nucleotides, the CDR3 is TGTGCCAGCAGCTTAGGAGCGGGGGGACCCTACGAGCAGTACTTC.

This chain links TRBV7-9 with TRBJ2-5; 10 bases map to TRBD1. This CDR3 is built from 16 residues. From germline, CDR1 is SEHNR and CDR2 FQNEAQ (reference sequence). Trimming cost V 1 base and J 2 bases; bases outside gene matches: 4. CDR3 sequence: CASSLVDRGLQETQYF. CDR3 DNA: TGTGCCAGCAGCTTAGTAGACAGGGGGCTACAAGAGACCCAGTACTTC.

This clone has a single count. V is TRBV10-3 and J is TRBJ1-1; D is uncertain. Trimming stripped 8 bases from V and 1 base from J, with 8 bases between. This CDR3 has 12 amino acids. The germline gives CDR1 ENHRY, CDR2 SYGVKD. The CDR3 sequence: CAIRGSNTEAFF. The CDR3 region has the DNA TGTGCCATCCGGGGTTCGAACACTGAAGCTTTCTTT.

The chain has TRBV7-9 and TRBJ1-2, with unresolved D. The CDR3 loop spans 15 amino acids. The V end lost 3 bases, the J end lost 1 base, and 12 bases lay between the germline ends. CDR1 is SEHNR and CDR2 is FQNEAQ in the germline V gene (reference sequence). This CDR3 reads CASSFRTGFNYGYTF. CDR3 in DNA: TGTGCCAGCAGCTTCAGGACGGGATTTAACTATGGCTACACCTTC.

The V gene is TRBV7-2, the J gene TRBJ1-2; the match to TRBD1 covers 7 bases. J gave up 8 bases and V 4 bases, and 13 bases lay outside the gene matches. The CDR3 loop spans 15 amino acids. From germline, CDR1 is SGHTA and CDR2 FQGNSA. The CDR3 is CASSSGFRDSRGYTF. CDR3 DNA: TGTGCCAGCAGCTCGGGGTTTAGGGACAGTCGGGGCTACACCTTC.